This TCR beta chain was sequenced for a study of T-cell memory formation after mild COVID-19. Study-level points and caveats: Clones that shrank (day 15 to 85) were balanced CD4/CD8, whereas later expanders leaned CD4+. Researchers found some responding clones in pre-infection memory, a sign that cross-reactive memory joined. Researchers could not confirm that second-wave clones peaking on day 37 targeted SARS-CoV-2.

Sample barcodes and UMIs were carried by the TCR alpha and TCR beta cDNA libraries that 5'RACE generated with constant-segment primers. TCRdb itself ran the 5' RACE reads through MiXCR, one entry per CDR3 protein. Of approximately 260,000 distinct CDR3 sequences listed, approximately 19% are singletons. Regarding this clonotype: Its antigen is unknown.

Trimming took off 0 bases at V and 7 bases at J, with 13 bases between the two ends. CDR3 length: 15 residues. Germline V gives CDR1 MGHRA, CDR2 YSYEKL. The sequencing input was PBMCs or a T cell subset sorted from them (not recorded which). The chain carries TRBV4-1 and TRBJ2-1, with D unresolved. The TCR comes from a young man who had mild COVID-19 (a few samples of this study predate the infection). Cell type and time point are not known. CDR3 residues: CASSQDQTDGNEQFF. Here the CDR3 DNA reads TGCGCCAGCAGCCAAGACCAGACCGACGGGAATGAGCAGTTCTTC.